One sample yielded the 21 T cell receptor beta chains listed below, sequenced in a study of blood T cells in healthy people across ages. Next came a second PCR, run for roughly 6 to 11 cycles, which used a sample-barcoded 5' primer along with a J-beta primer mix. MiXCR, applied by TCRdb to the 5' RACE reads, yields one record per CDR3 protein. The profile covers 1.5 million to 2 million distinct CDR3 sequences, with more than 35% appearing a single time and more than 20% taken by the ten largest. The material sequenced was blood. The receptors originated from a human donor in good health.

The J gene is TRBJ1-2, the V gene TRBV6-6; a weak D match, TRBD1 (6 bases). The CDR3 contains 15 residues. V dropped 2 bases and J dropped 5 bases, with 15 bases sitting between them. Germline values: CDR1 MNHNY, CDR2 SVGAGI (reference sequence). The CDR3 DNA follows: TGTGCCAGCAGTTACCCAGGACAGATTCCTTATGGCTACACCTTC. Translation: CASSYPGQIPYGYTF.

This clonotype was counted a few times. The V call is TRBV6-5, the J call TRBJ1-4; D might be TRBD1 (6 bases). CDR1 MNHEY and CDR2 SVGAGI come from the germline V gene. This CDR3 has 18 residues. V was cut by 0 bases and J by 0 bases, with 14 bases left in between. In nucleotides, the CDR3 is TGTGCCAGCAGTTACTCCGCTGGACAGATTGCAACTAATGAAAAACTGTTTTTT. This gives the protein CASSYSAGQIATNEKLFF.

The chain uses TRBV28 and TRBJ2-5; 8 bases line up with TRBD2. The J call is doubtful: the DNA matches TRBJ2-7 better. The CDR3 is made up of 16 amino acids. Germline loops: CDR1 MDHEN, CDR2 SYDVKM. For the CDR3, the DNA is TGTGCCAGCAGCTCCCCCCCGGGAGGGGAGGGCTACGAGCAGTACTTC. This sequence encodes CASSSPPGGEGYEQYF.

CDR3 nucleotides: TGCAGTGCTAGAAAACCCCAGAGTGGGATCTCCTACGAGCAGTACTTC. Translation: CSARKPQSGISYEQYF. This sequence joins TRBV20-1 and TRBJ2-7; D is unresolved. V lost 2 bases and J lost 0, with 17 bases in between. The CDR3 spans 16 residues. Germline-derived CDR1 and CDR2 are DFQATT and SNEGSKA (reference sequence).

The chain carries TRBV10-3 and TRBJ1-2; 7 bases map to TRBD1. With 2 bases clipped from V and 2 bases from J, the junction kept 8 bases outside the gene matches. In germline, CDR1 is ENHRY, CDR2 SYGVKD. The length of the CDR3 is 16 residues. Here the CDR3 reads CAISETTGRKNYGYTF. The CDR3 DNA reads as TGTGCCATCAGTGAGACGACAGGGAGGAAAAACTATGGCTACACCTTC.

J is TRBJ2-7 and V is TRBV12-3 or TRBV12-4; 11 bases agree with TRBD1. The CDR3 contains 14 residues. The V and J ends lost 5 bases and 5 bases, in that order; junction bases with no gene match: 5. CDR3: CASSAGQGVNEQYF. In nucleotides, the CDR3 is TGTGCCAGCAGTGCGGGACAGGGGGTAAACGAGCAGTACTTC.

V gene TRBV5-1 combines with J gene TRBJ2-5; unclear D gene. Trimming left V 0 bases short and J 2 bases short, with 11 bases between. This CDR3 has 15 amino acids. The germline gives CDR1 SGHRS, CDR2 YFSETQ. The DNA of the CDR3 is TGCGCCAGCAGCTTGGAAGGGCCGGATCAAGAGACCCAGTACTTC. This sequence encodes CASSLEGPDQETQYF.

This clonotype was counted many times. The chain couples TRBV5-1 to TRBJ2-7; D may be TRBD1 (6 bases). Germline CDR1 SGHRS, CDR2 YFSETQ. V dropped 2 bases and J dropped 7 bases, with 22 bases sitting between them. The length of the CDR3 is 16 residues. The CDR3 protein is CASSFGGLQYYGEQYF. The DNA of the CDR3 is TGCGCCAGCAGCTTTGGGGGCCTCCAATATTATGGGGAGCAGTACTTC.

This clonotype was observed a few times. This chain uses TRBV7-2 with TRBJ1-2, with D perhaps matching TRBD1 (6 bases). Per the germline V gene, CDR1 is SGHTA and CDR2 is FQGNSA. Trimming cost V 4 bases and J 3 bases, with 15 bases left between them. CDR3 size: 15 residues. The CDR3 sequence is CASSSGPQGYYGYTF. CDR3 bases: TGTGCCAGCAGCTCAGGCCCGCAGGGGTACTATGGCTACACCTTC.

The rearrangement joins TRBV5-5 to TRBJ1-5; 8 bases align to TRBD1. The CDR3 is made up of 15 amino acids. Germline values: CDR1 SGHKS, CDR2 YYEKEE (reference sequence). Losses at the gene ends were 6 bases for V and 5 bases for J; bases not matched to a gene: 10. The CDR3 sequence: CASTRTGLADQPQHF. The CDR3 DNA reads TGTGCCAGCACCCGGACAGGGTTGGCGGATCAGCCCCAGCATTTT. The full variable domain, its missing parts supplied by reference TRBV5-5 and TRBJ1-5, is DAGVTQSPTHLIKTRGQQVTLRCSPISGHKSVSWYQQVLGQGPQFIFQYYEKEERGRGNFPDRFSARQFPNYSSELNVNALLLGDSALYLCASTRTGLADQPQHFGDGTRLSIL.

The V and J genes are TRBV7-9 and TRBJ1-1, with D unclear. CDR1 is SEHNR and CDR2 is FQNEAQ in the germline V gene (reference sequence). The CDR3 loop spans 13 amino acids. V was pared by 6 bases and J by 11 bases, with 19 bases between. The CDR3 region has the DNA TGTGCCAGCAGTCCAGGCAGTGGAGTGAATGCTTTCTTT. Amino acids: CASSPGSGVNAFF.

The rearrangement uses TRBV28 and TRBJ1-2; 7 bases fit TRBD1. The junction had 8 bases not matched to a gene; V was cut back by 3 bases and J by 4 bases. The CDR3 extends over 15 amino acids. Germline assignment: CDR1 MDHEN and CDR2 SYDVKM. The CDR3 nucleotides are TGTGCCAGCAGTTTGGAGGGGGCGCAGGGCTATGGCTACACCTTC. Amino acid sequence: CASSLEGAQGYGYTF.

This clonotype was seen many times. The chain is built from TRBV12-3 or TRBV12-4 and TRBJ2-1, with TRBD2 matching over 11 bases. V shed 5 bases and J 8 bases; nucleotides not matched to a gene: 5. The CDR3 spans 14 residues. The CDR3 region has the DNA TGTGCCAGCAGTCTTAGCGGGGGGGCCGATGAGCAGTTCTTC. This gives the protein CASSLSGGADEQFF.

As to this clonotype: The junction shows a germline mismatch at one end, possibly a read error. The rearrangement links TRBV6-6 to TRBJ2-1; TRBD2 agrees at 8 bases. Germline values: CDR1 MNHNY, CDR2 SVGAGI (reference sequence). This CDR3 is 12 amino acids long. CDR3 DNA: TGTGCCAGCAGTTACACTGCGGGGGGCACAATCTTC. Translation: CASSYTAGGTIF.

This clonotype was picked up a small number of times. The chain carries TRBV3-1 and TRBJ2-7; 8 nucleotides match TRBD1. Unmatched junction bases numbered 9, after V lost 0 bases and J lost 5 bases. This CDR3 contains 16 residues. Germline loops: CDR1 LGHDT, CDR2 YNNKEL (reference sequence). CDR3 sequence reads: CASSQDLRQGAHEQYF. Written as DNA, the CDR3 is TGTGCCAGCAGCCAAGATCTGCGGCAGGGGGCCCACGAGCAGTACTTC.

The sample holds a few counts of this clonotype. The chain employs TRBV12-3 or TRBV12-4 and TRBJ1-2; TRBD1 aligns across 8 bases. The CDR3 covers 14 residues. After removal of 6 bases from V and 4 bases from J, the junction contained 7 bases not matched to a gene. CDR3 sequence (DNA): TGTGCCAGCAGCCAACTGGACAGGGTCTATGGCTACACCTTC. As protein: CASSQLDRVYGYTF.

Regarding this clonotype: This may be a read error, as it is one base from a much larger clone. This chain connects TRBV29-1 to TRBJ2-7; a possible D gene is TRBD1 (6 bases). V was clipped by 4 bases and J by 7 bases, with 23 bases between them. In germline, CDR1 is SQVTM, CDR2 ANQGSEA. The CDR3 consists of 15 residues. The CDR3: CSVANLQGSYNEQYF. The CDR3 region has the DNA TGCAGCGTTGCAAACTTACAGGGTTCCTACAATGAGCAGTACTTC.

The rearrangement uses TRBV18 and TRBJ2-5; 7 nucleotides match TRBD1. Germline V gene data show CDR1 as KGHSH and CDR2 as LQKENI. CDR3 length equals 17 residues. V shed 5 bases and J 2 bases; nucleotides not matched to a gene: 14. The CDR3 protein is CASSDRVESSPQETQYF. CDR3 nucleotide sequence: TGTGCCAGCTCAGACAGGGTCGAATCCTCTCCACAAGAGACCCAGTACTTC.

The chain has TRBV4-1 and TRBJ1-2; unclear D gene. Trimming cost V 3 bases and J 8 bases, with 13 bases left between them. The CDR3 contains 13 residues. The V gene's germline CDR1 is MGHRA and CDR2 YSYEKL. The CDR3 region has the DNA TGCGCCAGCAGCCACGTCGGCGGGTCGGGCTACACCTTC. Translated: CASSHVGGSGYTF.

This sequence joins TRBV6-4 and TRBJ1-2; D is ambiguous. The CDR3 covers 11 residues. V shed 8 bases and J shed 2 bases, with 6 bases lying between them. Germline CDR1 is MRHNA and CDR2 is SNTAGT. CDR3 sequence (DNA): TGTGCCAGCCTAAAAAACTATGGCTACACCTTC. Its translation is CASLKNYGYTF.

The chain links TRBV29-1 to TRBJ1-1; 8 bases match TRBD1. J lost 8 bases, V lost 4 bases, and 3 bases had no gene match. This CDR3 comprises 11 residues. Germline CDR1 and CDR2: SQVTM and ANQGSEA. The CDR3 coding sequence is TGCAGCGTTGCTAGGACAGGGGAAGCTTTCTTT. This gives the protein CSVARTGEAFF.